This T cell receptor (beta chain) was retrieved from a study of cytomegalovirus exposure and HLA in healthy donors. As for the study in general: Of 300 to 500 genotyped donors, 81% clustered with self-reported Caucasian donors. Whole-study results and caveats: Highest at DRB1 and lowest at HLA-C, TCR association rates differed among HLA loci in a later analysis. Presence/absence analyses took donor sequencing depth as roughly uniform. Of the V segments, some could not be distinguished, including TRBV6-2 and TRBV6-3, and were excluded.

Worth noting for this clone: Its target is not known.

The V segment lost 2 bases and the J segment 6 bases; nucleotides outside the gene matches: 7. CDR1 and CDR2 (germline): SGHDT, YYEEEE. The CDR3 is 16 amino acids. The PCR ran on 60 Vbeta and 13 Jbeta primers. Produced via immunoSEQ multiplex PCR; TCRdb's table is partial and in-frame only. Among roughly 150,000 clones listed, 85% were seen once. The clonotype originates from a boy aged 2 to 10 in good health and CMV-seronegative. Sequenced material: PBMCs. The chain joins TRBV5-6 to TRBJ2-3; 12 nucleotides match TRBD2. The CDR3 nucleotides read TGTGCCAGCAGCTTTATGACTAGCGGGAGCTTTGATACGCAGTATTTT. Translated: CASSFMTSGSFDTQYF.